This is a list of T cell receptor beta chains from one sample in a study of T cell responses to AZD1222 COVID-19 vaccine. Assay: immunoSEQ multiplex PCR; the TCRdb copy retains only in-frame clones and omits some. The data contain about 150,000 clones, around 83% of them singletons. This material consisted of peripheral blood, taken 28 days after the second AZD1222 dose. All receptors come from an adult who received the AZD1222 COVID-19 vaccine. Each CDR3 is given with its conserved first and last residue. The D gene is left open where the match is weak. Expanded clones are given a class, and other clones once, few, many or no size at all.

size	V	J	D	DNA	CDR3
.	TRBV11-2	TRBJ2-2	.	TGTGCCAGCAGGGACCTCTTGCGGGGCTCGAACACCGGGGAGCTGTTTTTT	CASRDLLRGSNTGELFF
.	TRBV7-9	TRBJ1-3	.	TGTGCCAGCAGCTTAGCAGGGGTCCACTCTGGAAACACCATATATTTT	CASSLAGVHSGNTIYF
.	TRBV6-2/TRBV6-3	TRBJ1-5	.	TGTGCCAGCAGTGGGTTTGGCAATCAGCCCCAGCATTTT	CASSGFGNQPQHF
once	TRBV7-9	TRBJ2-7	.	TGTGCCAGCAGCTTAGACCTCTCCTACGAGCAGTACTTC	CASSLDLSYEQYF
.	TRBV19	TRBJ1-1	.	TGTGCCAGTAGTCCGAACTTAGAAAAACTGAACACTGAAGCTTTCTTT	CASSPNLEKLNTEAFF
.	TRBV7-9	TRBJ2-1	TRBD1	TGTGCCAGCAGCCGATGGACAGGGGAGGCCTACAATGAGCAGTTCTTC	CASSRWTGEAYNEQFF
.	TRBV18	TRBJ2-1	TRBD1	TGTGCCAGCTCACAAAGGTTGGGGTCACAGGGGGCCGTGGAGCAGTTCTTC	CASSQRLGSQGAVEQFF
.	TRBV6-6	TRBJ2-3	.	TGTGCCAGCACCGGGGGTTGGGCAGATACGCAGTATTTT	CASTGGWADTQYF
.	TRBV2	TRBJ2-3	.	TGTGCCAGCATAGGAGGACTTCTATTCGATACGCAGTATTTT	CASIGGLLFDTQYF
.	TRBV5-1	TRBJ2-7	.	TGCGCCAGGTCAGCACACGAGCAGTACTTC	CARSAHEQYF
.	TRBV4-1	TRBJ2-7	.	TGCGCCAGCAGCCAAGGCCCCCTCTACGAGCAGTACTTC	CASSQGPLYEQYF
.	TRBV7-9	TRBJ1-1	.	TGTGCCAGCAGCTCCGGGGGGACGACTGAAGCTTTCTTT	CASSSGGTTEAFF
.	TRBV6-5	TRBJ1-3	.	TGTGCCAGCAGTCGGGACGGACTCTCTGGAAACACCATATATTTT	CASSRDGLSGNTIYF
.	TRBV7-2	TRBJ1-6	.	TGTGCCAGCAGCTTAGGAGGATCGAGCTCCTATAATTCACCCCTCCACTTT	CASSLGGSSSYNSPLHF
.	TRBV5-4	TRBJ2-7	.	TGTGCCAGCAGGTTTGACCTTAGCGGCACCTACGAGCAGTACTTC	CASRFDLSGTYEQYF
.	TRBV14	TRBJ2-7	TRBD1	TGTGCCAGCAGCCAAGCGGGACCCAGGGGGGAGCAGTACTTC	CASSQAGPRGEQYF
.	TRBV5-5	TRBJ2-3	.	TGTGCCAGCAGCTTGGCCCCGGCAGGGATACGCACAGATACGCAGTATTTT	CASSLAPAGIRTDTQYF
.	TRBV28	TRBJ2-1	TRBD2	TGTGCCAGCAGTTGGGGACTAGCGGGGGGTTATGAGCAGTTCTTC	CASSWGLAGGYEQFF
once	TRBV6-2/TRBV6-3	TRBJ2-1	.	TGTGCCAGCAGTTTCAGGGTTAATGAGCAGTTCTTC	CASSFRVNEQFF
.	TRBV5-1	TRBJ2-3	TRBD2	TGCGCCACTCGCCAACTAGCGGTAGTGACAGATACGCAGTATTTT	CATRQLAVVTDTQYF
few	TRBV18	TRBJ2-1	TRBD2	TGTGCCAGCTCCCAACTAGCTAGCGGGGGAGGTAATGAGCAGTTCTTC	CASSQLASGGGNEQFF
.	TRBV18	TRBJ2-5	TRBD2	TGTGCCAGCTCACCAGAGGGACTAGCGGGAGGGAAGAGAACAGAAGAGACCCAGTACTTC	CASSPEGLAGGKRTEETQYF
few	TRBV2	TRBJ1-1	.	TGTGCCAGCAGTGAAGGACCAAGGCTGAACACTGAAGCTTTCTTT	CASSEGPRLNTEAFF
once	TRBV29-1	TRBJ1-2	TRBD1	TGCAGCGTTGGGGACAGGGGAATCGGCTACACCTTC	CSVGDRGIGYTF
.	TRBV7-2	TRBJ1-5	.	TGTGCCAGCAGCCTTAAGCCCCGGGACTCTTATCAGCCCCAGCATTTT	CASSLKPRDSYQPQHF
few	TRBV18	TRBJ1-5	.	TGTGCCAGCTCACTCCTGCACGGGGCGGGGGATCAGCCCCAGCATTTT	CASSLLHGAGDQPQHF
.	TRBV6-6	TRBJ2-2	.	TGTGCCACCCGGAGCTCGAACACCGGGGAGCTGTTTTTT	CATRSSNTGELFF
.	TRBV4-2	TRBJ1-2	.	TGTGCCAGCAGCCAAGGACAGAGAGCCGATGGCTACACCTTC	CASSQGQRADGYTF
once	TRBV7-2	TRBJ2-2	TRBD2	TGTGCCAGCAGCAGAACTAGCGGGGGGGCCCTGAACACCGGGGAGCTGTTTTTT	CASSRTSGGALNTGELFF
.	TRBV28	TRBJ1-3	.	TGTGCCAGCAGTTCCCCGGGGGGCTCTGGAAACACCATATATTTT	CASSSPGGSGNTIYF